This T cell receptor (beta chain) comes out of a study of post-analysis software for immune sequencing data. Findings of the study overall: The five TRBV segments detected at higher frequency in patients than in controls included TRBV5-6, TRBV5-1 and TRBV20-1.

With regard to this clonotype: Its antigen is not known.

Germline V lookup: CDR1 SGHRS, CDR2 YFSETQ. The V end was cut by 4 bases, the J end by 8 bases, with 18 bases between. This CDR3 has 14 residues. The TCR beta cDNA libraries contained unique molecular identifiers. From about 1 to 10 million T cells, 400,000 to 550,000 cDNA molecules were obtained. TCRdb processed the PCR reads anew with MiXCR; each CDR3 protein has one entry. The table lists fewer than 900,000 distinct CDR3 sequences, about 45% of them singletons. This receptor was identified in a girl aged 10-17 years with multiple sclerosis. Sequencing was carried out using blood. This chain joins TRBV5-1 and TRBJ1-2; unclear D gene. DNA for the CDR3: TGCGCCAGCAGCCCAGCGACCCCTAAGCACGGCTACACCTTC. As protein: CASSPATPKHGYTF. The whole variable domain, remainder taken from reference TRBV5-1 and TRBJ1-2, is KAGVTQTPRYLIKTRGQQVTLSCSPISGHRSVSWYQQTPGQGLQFLFEYFSETQRNKGNFPGRFSGRQFSNSRSEMNVSTLELGDSALYLCASSPATPKHGYTFGSGTRLTVV.